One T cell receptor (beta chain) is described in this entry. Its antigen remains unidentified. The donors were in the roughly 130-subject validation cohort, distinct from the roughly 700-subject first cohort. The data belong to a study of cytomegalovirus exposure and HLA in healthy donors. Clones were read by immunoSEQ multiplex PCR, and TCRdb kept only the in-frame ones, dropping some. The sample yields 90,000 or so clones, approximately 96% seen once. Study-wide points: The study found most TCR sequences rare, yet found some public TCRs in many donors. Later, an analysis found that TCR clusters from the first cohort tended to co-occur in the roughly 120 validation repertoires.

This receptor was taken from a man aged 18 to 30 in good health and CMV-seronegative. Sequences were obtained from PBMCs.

CDR3 sequence reads: CASSYQGVGEQYF. CDR3 nucleotide sequence: TGTGCCAGCAGTTACCAGGGGGTTGGCGAGCAGTACTTC. The chain has TRBV6-5 and TRBJ2-7, with 7 positions matching TRBD1. Trimming at V came to 2 bases and at J to 6 bases, leaving 4 bases not matched to a gene. Per the germline V gene, CDR1 is MNHEY and CDR2 is SVGAGI. The CDR3 extends over 13 amino acids.